The rows below give T cell receptor beta chains drawn from one sample of a study of cytomegalovirus exposure and HLA in healthy donors. Clones were sequenced by immunoSEQ multiplex PCR, and TCRdb holds only the in-frame ones, with some missing. Here the sample spans 110,000 to 150,000 clones, over 75% being singletons. The sequencing input was PBMCs. Receptor source: a woman between 50 and 59 years old in good health and CMV-seropositive. Both conserved end residues are part of each CDR3. The D gene is left open where the match is weak. Rows may omit the clone size; those that give it use once, few, many or a size class.

clone_size	v_call	d_call	j_call	cdr3_aa	cdr3_nt
once	TRBV6-5	NA	TRBJ1-1	CASKRGTEAFF	TGTGCCAGCAAACGGGGCACTGAAGCTTTCTTT
NA	TRBV6-1	NA	TRBJ1-4	CASNRAYDEKLFF	TGTGCCAGCAACAGGGCGTACGACGAAAAACTGTTTTTT
NA	TRBV4-3	NA	TRBJ2-5	CASSQGGGQGQETQYF	TGCGCCAGCAGCCAGGGGGGTGGGCAGGGACAAGAGACCCAGTACTTC
NA	TRBV5-4	NA	TRBJ2-3	CASSPRRTDTQYF	TGTGCCAGCAGTCCACGGCGGACAGATACGCAGTATTTT
NA	TRBV20-1	NA	TRBJ1-1	CSAGDSLEAFF	TGCAGTGCTGGGGACTCCCTAGAGGCTTTCTTT
NA	TRBV27	NA	TRBJ1-5	CASSFSGAQPQHF	TGTGCCAGCAGTTTTTCAGGGGCTCAGCCCCAGCATTTT
NA	TRBV19	TRBD2	TRBJ2-1	CASTSLSGGYNEQFF	TGTGCCAGTACAAGTTTAAGCGGGGGGTACAATGAGCAGTTCTTC
few	TRBV9	TRBD2	TRBJ2-3	CASSVVPSGYTDTQYF	TGTGCCAGCAGCGTAGTACCTAGCGGATACACAGATACGCAGTATTTT
NA	TRBV4-1	NA	TRBJ1-5	CASSSREQRITYQPQHF	TGCGCCAGCAGCTCTCGGGAACAGAGAATTACCTATCAGCCCCAGCATTTT
NA	TRBV18	TRBD1	TRBJ2-3	CASSRWDRFTDTQYF	TGTGCCAGCTCACGGTGGGACAGATTCACAGATACGCAGTATTTT
few	TRBV6-6	TRBD1	TRBJ1-2	CASSTRDRGSDGYTF	TGTGCCAGCAGTACCCGGGACAGGGGGAGCGATGGCTACACCTTC
NA	TRBV10-3	TRBD1	TRBJ1-4	CAISKDRREEKLFF	TGTGCCATCAGTAAGGACAGGCGTGAAGAAAAACTGTTTTTT
NA	TRBV10-3	TRBD2	TRBJ2-7	CAISESNFQRGGNEQYF	TGTGCCATCAGTGAGTCGAACTTTCAGCGGGGGGGAAACGAGCAGTACTTC
once	TRBV14	TRBD2	TRBJ2-5	CASSQGERGYGETQYF	TGTGCCAGCAGCCAAGGGGAGCGGGGGTATGGAGAGACCCAGTACTTC
NA	TRBV14	TRBD1	TRBJ2-3	CASRGTGQAGTQYF	TGTGCCAGCAGGGGGACAGGTCAAGCGGGTACGCAGTATTTT
NA	TRBV27	TRBD1	TRBJ2-7	CASSFADRVARQYF	TGTGCCAGCAGTTTCGCGGACAGGGTGGCACGGCAGTACTTC
NA	TRBV7-3	TRBD1	TRBJ1-4	CASSVTGGPNEKLFF	TGTGCCAGCAGCGTTACAGGGGGGCCTAATGAAAAACTGTTTTTT
NA	TRBV5-1	NA	TRBJ2-1	CASSLEQGRGYNEQFF	TGCGCCAGCAGCTTGGAGCAGGGGCGAGGGTACAATGAGCAGTTCTTC
NA	TRBV2	TRBD1	TRBJ1-2	CASRRDRVTGYTF	TGTGCCAGCAGGCGGGACAGGGTAACTGGCTACACCTTC
few	TRBV4-3	TRBD1	TRBJ1-1	CASSRGTAPTEAFF	TGCGCCAGCAGCCGAGGGACAGCCCCCACTGAAGCTTTCTTT
NA	TRBV9	TRBD1	TRBJ1-1	CASSVGDRVYGVNTEAFF	TGTGCCAGCAGCGTAGGGGACAGGGTGTATGGAGTGAACACTGAAGCTTTCTTT
NA	TRBV6-5	TRBD1	TRBJ2-7	CASSYRARGQGYEQYF	TGTGCCAGCAGTTACCGGGCTCGGGGACAGGGATACGAGCAGTACTTC
NA	TRBV21-1	NA	TRBJ2-3	CASTPVQGKGGPDTQYF	TGTGCCAGCACCCCAGTCCAGGGAAAGGGTGGGCCAGATACGCAGTATTTT
NA	TRBV5-4	TRBD1	TRBJ1-1	CASSAGQGMNTEAFF	TGTGCCAGCAGCGCCGGACAGGGGATGAACACTGAAGCTTTCTTT
NA	TRBV27	NA	TRBJ1-1	CASSLRGGGVNTEAFF	TGTGCCAGCAGTTTACGGGGAGGAGGGGTGAACACTGAAGCTTTCTTT
NA	TRBV7-2	TRBD1	TRBJ1-1	CASSLTGVTDTEAFF	TGTGCCAGCAGCCTGACAGGGGTTACGGACACTGAAGCTTTCTTT
few	TRBV9	NA	TRBJ2-3	CASSVVGDGTDTQYF	TGTGCCAGCAGCGTAGTCGGGGATGGGACAGATACGCAGTATTTT
NA	TRBV6-4	NA	TRBJ1-5	CASSDLQGNQPQHF	TGTGCCAGCAGTGACTTACAGGGAAATCAGCCCCAGCATTTT
NA	TRBV30	NA	TRBJ2-5	CAWSVKSGQETQYF	TGTGCCTGGAGTGTAAAGTCCGGGCAAGAGACCCAGTACTTC
NA	TRBV28	NA	TRBJ1-2	CASSLSGGRGYTF	TGTGCCAGCAGTTTATCGGGGGGCAGGGGCTACACCTTC
NA	TRBV7-2	NA	TRBJ2-5	CASSFDPSGTQYF	TGTGCCAGCAGCTTTGACCCCTCGGGGACCCAGTACTTC
NA	TRBV5-4	TRBD1	TRBJ2-5	CASRSDRVKTETQYF	TGTGCCAGCAGATCAGACAGGGTAAAGACGGAGACCCAGTACTTC
NA	TRBV5-6	NA	TRBJ1-4	CASSLGGSNEKLFF	TGTGCCAGCAGCTTAGGGGGTTCTAATGAAAAACTGTTTTTT
NA	TRBV25-1	NA	TRBJ2-1	CASSGRRAKTGNEQFF	TGTGCCAGCAGTGGGAGGAGGGCCAAGACTGGAAATGAGCAGTTCTTC
NA	TRBV5-6	NA	TRBJ1-1	CASSSGMNTEAFF	TGTGCCAGCAGCTCAGGGATGAACACTGAAGCTTTCTTT
few	TRBV9	NA	TRBJ2-5	CASSGAAQETQYF	TGTGCCAGCAGCGGAGCGGCACAAGAGACCCAGTACTTC
NA	TRBV29-1	TRBD1	TRBJ1-2	CSVGDRASYGYTF	TGCAGCGTTGGTGACAGGGCTTCCTATGGCTACACCTTC
NA	TRBV27	NA	TRBJ2-7	CASSPMAGFEQYF	TGTGCCAGCAGCCCAATGGCGGGGTTCGAGCAGTACTTC
NA	TRBV5-4	NA	TRBJ1-4	CASSFRGGTNEKLFF	TGTGCCAGCAGCTTTCGGGGTGGCACTAATGAAAAACTGTTTTTT
NA	TRBV28	NA	TRBJ1-2	CASSIPQGSGSLDGYTF	TGTGCCAGCAGTATACCCCAGGGAAGTGGAAGTCTGGATGGCTACACCTTC
NA	TRBV30	NA	TRBJ1-6	CAWNQGIDSPLHF	TGTGCCTGGAATCAGGGGATCGATTCACCCCTCCACTTT
NA	TRBV28	TRBD1	TRBJ1-5	CASTSRGLSNQPQHF	TGTGCCAGTACATCCAGGGGGCTAAGCAATCAGCCCCAGCATTTT
NA	TRBV11-2	NA	TRBJ2-5	CASKRGGETQYF	TGTGCCAGCAAACGGGGTGGAGAGACCCAGTACTTC
NA	TRBV2	TRBD2	TRBJ2-2	CASSPLAGGVGELFF	TGTGCCAGCAGCCCTCTAGCGGGGGGAGTCGGGGAGCTGTTTTTT
once	TRBV27	NA	TRBJ2-5	CASSLLGPGEQYF	TGTGCCAGCAGTTTATTGGGCCCCGGGGAGCAGTACTTC
NA	TRBV11-3	TRBD2	TRBJ2-5	CASSPGGMKTQYF	TGTGCCAGCAGCCCGGGGGGGATGAAGACCCAGTACTTC
few	TRBV29-1	TRBD2	TRBJ2-2	CSGVAGGNTGELFF	TGCAGCGGGGTTGCGGGGGGGAACACCGGGGAGCTGTTTTTT
NA	TRBV6-1	NA	TRBJ2-3	CASTYGASSTDTQYF	TGTGCCAGCACTTATGGGGCCTCTAGCACAGATACGCAGTATTTT
NA	TRBV6-6	TRBD1	TRBJ1-2	CASSFRDRGEPYGYTF	TGTGCCAGCAGTTTCCGGGACAGGGGGGAACCCTATGGCTACACCTTC
NA	TRBV5-4	TRBD1	TRBJ1-1	CASSFGGQGRMNTEAFF	TGTGCCAGCAGTTTTGGGGGACAGGGACGAATGAACACTGAAGCTTTCTTT
NA	TRBV29-1	TRBD2	TRBJ2-1	CSVVSGGDNEQFF	TGCAGCGTGGTTAGCGGGGGGGACAATGAGCAGTTCTTC
NA	TRBV6-1	NA	TRBJ2-7	CASSEDGSPYEQYF	TGTGCCAGCAGTGAGGACGGGAGTCCTTACGAGCAGTACTTC
few	TRBV5-1	NA	TRBJ2-1	CASSLISVGLEQFF	TGCGCCAGCAGCTTGATTAGCGTCGGGTTAGAGCAGTTCTTC
NA	TRBV7-3	NA	TRBJ2-5	CASSPGRRETQYF	TGTGCCAGCAGCCCCGGACGGAGGGAGACCCAGTACTTC
NA	TRBV18	TRBD2	TRBJ2-2	CASSPLGLAGTGELFF	TGTGCCAGCTCACCCCTCGGACTAGCGGGCACCGGGGAGCTGTTTTTT
few	TRBV10-1	NA	TRBJ2-5	CASSETGIPRQETQYF	TGCGCCAGCAGTGAGACCGGGATTCCGCGGCAGGAGACCCAGTACTTC
few	TRBV19	TRBD1	TRBJ2-3	CASRIRWTGRDTQYF	TGTGCCAGTAGAATACGTTGGACAGGGAGGGATACGCAGTATTTT